The 21 T cell receptor beta chains below were found in one sample sequenced in a study of blood T cells in healthy people across ages. The use of a sample-barcoded 5' primer and a J-beta primer mix characterized a second PCR of about 7 to 12 cycles. TCRdb independently ran MiXCR on the 5' RACE reads; one entry per CDR3 protein. The sample consists of about 730,000 distinct CDR3 sequences, approximately 39% of them appearing once. Sequencing input: blood. Receptor source: a woman aged 55-70 years in good health.

This rearrangement joins TRBV7-8 to TRBJ2-7, with TRBD1 as a possible D gene (5 bases). There are 15 residues in the CDR3. Trimming took 5 bases from V and 4 from J, leaving 18 bases between them. Looked up from germline, CDR1 is SGHVS and CDR2 is FQNEAQ. CDR3 region: CASSPPGNKGYEQYF. Written as DNA, the CDR3 is TGTGCCAGCAGCCCCCCTGGAAACAAGGGGTACGAGCAGTACTTC.

In this sample, this clonotype turned up a few times. With a much larger clone just one base away, this may be a read error. V is TRBV13 and J is TRBJ2-1; 9 bases agree with TRBD2. Germline V lookup: CDR1 PRHDT, CDR2 FYEKMQ (reference sequence). Trimming removed 0 bases from V and 8 bases from J; junction bases left unmatched: 5. The CDR3 loop spans 15 amino acids. CDR3 nucleotide sequence: TGTGCCAGCAGCTTAGGCGGGACTAGCAGCTATGAGCAGTTCTTC. This translates into CASSLGGTSSYEQFF.

This clonotype has more than one count but fewer than ten. The rearrangement uses TRBV29-1 and TRBJ1-3, with no clear D. The CDR3 length is 14 residues. V shed 3 bases and J shed 2 bases, with 11 bases lying between them. CDR1 and CDR2 (germline): SQVTM, ANQGSEA. The CDR3 loop is CSVDDRTAGNTIYF. CDR3 in DNA: TGCAGCGTTGACGATCGGACGGCTGGAAACACCATATATTTT.

The chain is built from TRBV7-4 and TRBJ2-7; D is unclear. TRBJ2-5 explains the end of the DNA better; the J call may be wrong. The CDR3 has 15 residues. In germline, CDR1 is SGHVT, CDR2 SQSDAQ. Here the CDR3 reads CASSFPAPPIETQYF. The CDR3 bases are TGTGCCAGCAGCTTCCCCGCACCCCCTATAGAGACCCAGTACTTC.

V gene TRBV7-6 combines with J gene TRBJ1-2, with 8 bases fitting TRBD1. V shed 5 bases and J 0 bases; nucleotides not matched to a gene: 17. Germline V CDR1 and CDR2: SGHVS, FNYEAQ. The CDR3 has 19 residues. The CDR3 DNA reads as TGTGCCAGCAGCCCTGTGGACAGGGCCCTTCCCTTCCCTAACTATGGCTACACCTTC. This encodes CASSPVDRALPFPNYGYTF.

This clonotype has at least ten counts. V and J are TRBV6-1 and TRBJ1-2; the D gene is possibly TRBD1 (5 bases). Per the germline V gene, CDR1 is MNHNS and CDR2 is SASEGT. The V end lost 0 bases, the J end lost 1 base, and 9 bases lay between the germline ends. The CDR3 extends over 15 amino acids. The CDR3 coding sequence is TGTGCCAGCAGTGAAGCGCCGACAGATAACTATGGCTACACCTTC. This encodes CASSEAPTDNYGYTF.

The chain couples TRBV20-1 to TRBJ2-4; TRBD1 matches 7 bases. Germline CDR1 is DFQATT and CDR2 is SNEGSKA (reference sequence). After removal of 3 bases from V and 7 bases from J, the junction contained 3 bases not matched to a gene. The CDR3 has 12 residues. CDR3 bases: TGCAGTGCTAGTAGGGGGCGGAACATTCAGTACTTC. It encodes CSASRGRNIQYF.

The rearrangement joins TRBV10-3 to TRBJ2-3; 10 bases fit TRBD1. Germline V gene sequence: CDR1 ENHRY, CDR2 SYGVKD. The CDR3 has 14 amino acids. V dropped 9 bases and J dropped 5; count of bases not matched to a gene: 8. CDR3 DNA sequence: TGTGCCATGAGAAGAGGACAGGGGGAAGATACGCAGTATTTT. This gives the protein CAMRRGQGEDTQYF.

This clonotype was counted between two and nine times. This sequence joins TRBV6-2 or TRBV6-3 and TRBJ2-7, with D perhaps TRBD2 (5 bases). This CDR3 is built from 15 residues. CDR1 MNHEY and CDR2 SVGEGT come from the germline V gene. The ends were cut back, 1 base at V and 7 bases at J, with 17 bases in the middle. The CDR3 DNA is TGTGCCAGCAGTTACTACCTAGCCTCTGGTGGAGAGCAGTACTTC. It codes for CASSYYLASGGEQYF.

This clonotype occurred a few times. The rearrangement joins TRBV20-1 to TRBJ1-1, with 9 bases fitting TRBD1. The CDR3 consists of 13 residues. Germline-derived CDR1 and CDR2 are DFQATT and SNEGSKA (reference sequence). The junction had 4 bases not matched to a gene; V was cut back by 5 bases and J by 3 bases. The chain's CDR3 is CSARQGGYTEAFF. CDR3 DNA: TGCAGTGCTCGACAGGGGGGATACACTGAAGCTTTCTTT.

The genes are TRBV7-2 and TRBJ1-1; D perhaps matches TRBD1 (6 bases). The V end lost 3 bases, the J end lost 8 bases, and 19 bases lay between the germline ends. In germline, CDR1 is SGHTA, CDR2 FQGNSA. The CDR3 is 15 residues long. For the CDR3, the DNA is TGTGCCAGCAGCTTCGCGGGGGGGGCGCTGGGGGAAGCTTTCTTT. Translated, it gives CASSFAGGALGEAFF.

V is TRBV5-1 and J is TRBJ2-6; D is ambiguous. This CDR3 is built from 17 residues. The V gene lost 4 bases and the J gene lost 3 bases, with 17 bases spanning the gap. Germline V CDR1 and CDR2: SGHRS, YFSETQ. The CDR3 sequence: CASSTVVWVDGANVLTF. CDR3 DNA sequence: TGCGCCAGCAGCACCGTTGTTTGGGTCGATGGGGCCAACGTCCTGACTTTC.

The V gene is TRBV14, the J gene TRBJ1-2; no firm D call. The CDR3 consists of 14 residues. Trimming removed 1 base at V and 4 bases at J, with 10 bases between. The germline gives CDR1 SGHDN, CDR2 FVKESK. CDR3 coding DNA: TGTGCCAGCAGCCAAGTCAGCTCCCGCTATGGCTACACCTTC. Its protein product is CASSQVSSRYGYTF.

The V and J genes are TRBV29-1 and TRBJ2-7, with 9 nucleotides matching TRBD2. This CDR3 comprises 12 residues. V was pared by 7 bases and J by 4 bases, with 5 bases of the junction left unmatched. The germline gives CDR1 SQVTM, CDR2 ANQGSEA. The CDR3 nucleotides are TGCAGCGCGGCGGGACTAGCTTACGAGCAGTACTTC. The encoded protein is CSAAGLAYEQYF.

This clonotype occurred a few times. The chain recombines TRBV7-9 with TRBJ2-5; no reliable D call. Germline V gives CDR1 SEHNR, CDR2 FQNEAQ (reference sequence). Between the trimmed V and J ends, which lost 4 bases and 1 base, there was a span of 13 bases. The CDR3 runs to 15 residues. The CDR3 DNA follows: TGTGCCAGCAGCTCAGAAACAGACCCCCAAGAGACCCAGTACTTC. This gives the protein CASSSETDPQETQYF.

The rearrangement links TRBV20-1 to TRBJ2-7; 10 bases align to TRBD2. Germline V gives CDR1 DFQATT, CDR2 SNEGSKA (reference sequence). V shed 6 bases, J shed 5 bases, and the junction held 19 bases outside the gene matches. This CDR3 has 17 residues. CDR3 sequence (DNA): TGCAGTGCCAACAAATGGTCTAGCGGGAGCGGGGGGGACGAGCAGTACTTC. Its protein is CSANKWSSGSGGDEQYF.

This chain connects TRBV6-2 or TRBV6-3 to TRBJ2-7, with D perhaps being TRBD1 or TRBD2 (6 bases each). The V end lost 8 bases, the J end lost 2 bases, and 10 bases lay between the germline ends. The CDR3 spans 12 residues. Germline CDR1 reads MNHEY; CDR2 reads SVGEGT. The CDR3 loop is CASSGATYEQYF. In DNA form, the CDR3 reads TGTGCCAGCTCGGGGGCCACCTACGAGCAGTACTTC.

In this sample, this clonotype turned up a few times. V usage is TRBV6-2 or TRBV6-3 and J usage is TRBJ2-3; D gene ambiguous. The CDR3 has 12 residues. Germline lookup yields CDR1 MNHEY and CDR2 SVGEGT. V gave up 6 bases and J gave up 5 bases, with 9 bases separating them. The CDR3 sequence: CASRRLEDTQYF. The CDR3 DNA follows: TGTGCCAGCAGACGACTTGAAGATACGCAGTATTTT.

This chain joins TRBV11-2 and TRBJ2-1; a weak D match, TRBD1 (6 bases). V lost 7 bases to trimming and J lost 12 bases, with 16 bases between them. Germline V gene lookup returns CDR1 SGHAT and CDR2 FQNNGV. The CDR3 is made up of 12 amino acids. The CDR3 DNA sequence: TGTGCCAGCACTCACGCCACGGACAGGCAGTTCTTC. Amino acid sequence: CASTHATDRQFF.

The rearrangement links TRBV20-1 to TRBJ2-7; weak D call: TRBD2 (5 bases). This CDR3 has 15 residues. The germline V and J ends were trimmed by 0 bases and 0 bases, with 12 bases remaining between them. Germline V gene data show CDR1 as DFQATT and CDR2 as SNEGSKA (reference sequence). Here the CDR3 DNA reads TGCAGTGCTAGAGATGGAAGCGGTACCTCCTACGAGCAGTACTTC. Translating gives CSARDGSGTSYEQYF.

On this clonotype: At one boundary the junction diverges from the germline segment, which might be a read error. The rearrangement uses TRBV7-2 and TRBJ1-1, with TRBD1 matching over 7 bases. Germline CDR1 reads SGHTA; CDR2 reads FQGNSA. This CDR3 comprises 15 residues. The CDR3 bases are TGTGCCATCAGCCGTCGACAGGGCGAGAACACTGAAGCTTTCTTT. The encoded protein is CAISRRQGENTEAFF.